This T cell receptor (beta chain) was recorded in a study of blood T cell repertoires in COVID-19. Study in general: T cells, B-cell-depleted T cells, or PBMCs supplied cDNA or gDNA.

V shed 4 bases and J shed 0 bases, with 11 bases lying between them. CDR1 SGDLS and CDR2 YYNGEE come from the germline V gene. This CDR3 is 15 amino acids long. Authors' processing steps: From reference gene primer amplification, estimates of nucleated cell counts were derived. This table comes from immunoSEQ multiplex PCR, and its TCRdb copy is limited to in-frame clones, with some not included. D and trimming come from the DNA, and the V and J calls and clone size come from that table. The sample shows fewer than 55,000 clones, about 80% of them seen only once. This TCR was recovered from a man in his 70s with active COVID-19. What was sequenced was peripheral blood. The rearrangement joins TRBV9 to TRBJ1-3; D is perhaps TRBD1 (6 bases). The CDR3 DNA reads as TGTGCCAGCAGCATGACAGGAGACTCTGGAAACACCATATATTTT. Translated: CASSMTGDSGNTIYF.